The sequence of this T cell receptor (beta chain) was determined in a study of post-analysis software for immune sequencing data (dated by TCRdb to the mid-2010s). A note on the overall study: The recorded disease courses included relapsing-remitting, secondary progressive and progressive-relapsing multiple sclerosis, and some patients had no subtype annotation. Patient repertoires were compared against about a dozen previously published healthy control repertoires from donors aged about 6 to 26 years. A subset of samples was prepared in parallel using single-end sample barcoding, then pooled and co-amplified after Illumina adapter ligation.

Study-wide conclusions, independent of this receptor: The multiple sclerosis patient group was slightly younger than the control group. Normalized Chao1 diversity was significantly lower in multiple sclerosis patients than controls, suggesting substantial peripheral T-cell clonal expansion. Direct clustering with F measure revealed strong co-clustering of samples prepared in the same batch, which led to a batch-effect correction.

To demonstrate the VDJtools post-analysis software, the study profiled TCR beta repertoires from the peripheral blood of about 13 young patients with multiple sclerosis. The patients with multiple sclerosis were children and adolescents between about 6 and 16 years of age. This clonotype was detected a few times. It has no known antigen specificity. Base qualities are not at hand, and no much larger clone is one base apart. Libraries came from PCR. Reads for this sample came from an Illumina HiSeq 2500. To reduce PCR and sequencing biases, unique molecular identifiers were built into the TCR beta cDNA libraries. Some 500,000 cDNA molecules were obtained for every 1 to 10 million input T cells, so each molecule roughly corresponded to one T cell. The patient libraries were prepared and sequenced with the same protocol used for the earlier healthy control dataset. Samples belonging to the same batch were prepared together, multiplexed and sequenced on a shared HiSeq lane. The original pipeline was this. MIGEC handled the raw barcoded reads, throwing out single-read molecular identifier groups before consensus assembly and CDR3 extraction. Clonotype tables were post-analysed with VDJtools, and diversity was normalized by down-sampling all datasets to the smallest sample size. In repertoire overlap clustering, CDR3 amino acid sequences, but not nucleotide sequences, were matched to correct batch-related cross-sample contamination. The public reads were run again by TCRdb, first through fastp at Q25 and then through MiXCR, and only productive beta chains were kept. All rows with the same CDR3 protein become a single entry with the most common DNA and genes. The authors' filters were not applied to this entry. Present in this sample are 700,000 to 800,000 distinct CDR3 sequences, 25% to 30% of which were seen just once. The ten largest clones capture more than 0.55% of the sample.

The sequence came from a girl aged 10 to 17 with multiple sclerosis. What was sequenced was blood.

The CDR3 region reads CASSQVRDLGNIQYF. The sequence in DNA is TGCGCCAGCAGCCAGGTTAGGGACCTAGGGAACATTCAGTACTTC. The rearranged chain carries TRBV4-3 and TRBJ2-4; the D gene could be either TRBD1 or TRBD2, each agreeing at 5 bases. Reading from cysteine to phenylalanine, the CDR3 counts 15 amino acids. Solely the CDR3 DNA is kept, with 45 bases framed from the first base. CDR1 is given as LGHNA and CDR2 as YSLEER, both from the germline V gene. V is shortened by 3 bases, J by 7 bases, and the region joining them spans 16 bases.